Listed below are T cell receptor beta chains from one sample, sequenced in a study of blood T cell repertoires in COVID-19. Measured with immunoSEQ multiplex PCR; TCRdb has only the in-frame clones, and not every one. In the table there are around 400,000 clones, roughly 90% of which are singletons. Sequencing was done on a sample of peripheral blood. The receptors were gathered from a middle-aged man with acute or convalescent COVID-19. Both conserved end residues are trimmed from each CDR3. The D gene is left open where the match is weak.

D: TRBD2
J: TRBJ2-7
V: TRBV12-3/TRBV12-4
CDR3: ASSLTGGYEQY

D: -
J: TRBJ2-3
V: TRBV2
CDR3: ASSAVTSTDTQY

D: -
J: TRBJ1-2
V: TRBV6-2/TRBV6-3
CDR3: ASSTGTYLNYGYT

D: -
J: TRBJ2-7
V: TRBV27
CDR3: ASSLQGGPGYEQY

D: -
J: TRBJ2-5
V: TRBV30
CDR3: AWNQARETQY

D: TRBD1
J: TRBJ1-4
V: TRBV19
CDR3: ASSLGQAIFANEKLF

D: -
J: TRBJ2-3
V: TRBV18
CDR3: ASSPARADTQY

D: -
J: TRBJ2-5
V: TRBV3-1/TRBV3-2
CDR3: ASSQAGRQETQY

D: -
J: TRBJ1-4
V: TRBV27
CDR3: ASSLYTPTTNEKLF

D: TRBD1
J: TRBJ1-1
V: TRBV19
CDR3: ASSIGGQKAF

D: -
J: TRBJ1-6
V: TRBV28
CDR3: ASSPGGNTYNSPLH

D: TRBD2
J: TRBJ2-1
V: TRBV7-9
CDR3: ASSSGLADNEQF

D: TRBD1
J: TRBJ2-1
V: TRBV7-2
CDR3: ASSFRTGSYNEQF

D: TRBD1
J: TRBJ2-7
V: TRBV4-2
CDR3: ASSQEGQGATYEQY

D: -
J: TRBJ2-5
V: TRBV27
CDR3: ASSYDNRGGPEGTQY